Below, 15 T cell receptor beta chains from the same sample are listed, as sequenced in a study of blood T cell repertoires in COVID-19. Sequencing used immunoSEQ multiplex PCR; TCRdb keeps in-frame clones, though not all of them. The table lists fewer than 350,000 clones, roughly 90% of them singletons, with approximately 12% in the top ten. The specimen was peripheral blood. The source is a woman aged 25 to 39 with COVID-19, enrolled during active disease.

The gene calls are TRBV5-6 and TRBJ1-2; TRBD1 is a possible D gene (5 bases). Germline CDR1 is SGHDT and CDR2 is YYEEEE. The CDR3 has 14 amino acids. Trimming took off 4 bases at V and 2 bases at J, with 12 bases between the two ends. CDR3 region: CASSPWGGNYGYTF. The CDR3 nucleotides are TGTGCCAGCAGCCCATGGGGGGGAAACTATGGCTACACCTTC.

This clone was observed once. The rearrangement uses TRBV6-1 and TRBJ2-3, with 10 bases fitting TRBD1. Per the germline V gene, CDR1 is MNHNS and CDR2 is SASEGT. The CDR3 has 16 amino acids. Trimming cost V 2 bases and J 5 bases; bases outside gene matches: 7. The DNA of the CDR3 is TGTGCCAGCAGTGAACGCCGACAGGGGGCGGGAGATACGCAGTATTTT. Protein product: CASSERRQGAGDTQYF.

The chain couples TRBV5-6 to TRBJ2-2; D is unresolved. The CDR3 extends over 13 amino acids. Trimming left V 3 bases short and J 9 bases short, with 12 bases between. Germline V gene lookup returns CDR1 SGHDT and CDR2 YYEEEE. In DNA form, the CDR3 reads TGTGCCAGCAGCTCAGCTATCGACTGGGAGCTGTTTTTT. This encodes CASSSAIDWELFF.

V and J are TRBV25-1 and TRBJ2-1; TRBD1 matches at 7 bases. Trimming at V came to 10 bases and at J to 3 bases, leaving 12 bases not matched to a gene. Germline V lookup: CDR1 MGHDK, CDR2 SYGVNS. This CDR3 has 15 residues. In DNA form, the CDR3 reads TGTGCCACTCCATTGCCGGGACAGTTCTACAATGAGCAGTTCTTC. This translates into CATPLPGQFYNEQFF.

This chain connects TRBV5-4 to TRBJ2-3; TRBD2 agrees at 10 bases. The CDR3 loop spans 17 amino acids. J was trimmed by 2 bases and V by 0 bases; bases with no gene match: 6. Germline loops: CDR1 SGHNT, CDR2 YYREEE (reference sequence). The CDR3 DNA reads TGTGCCAGCAGCTTGGTAACACTAGCGGGGATCACAGATACGCAGTATTTT. Protein product: CASSLVTLAGITDTQYF.

This sequence joins TRBV10-1 and TRBJ2-7; a possible D gene is TRBD1 (6 bases). Germline CDR1 and CDR2: WNHNN and SYGVQD (reference sequence). V shed 0 bases and J shed 3 bases, with 12 bases lying between them. The CDR3 spans 15 residues. Here the CDR3 reads CASSESGAQNYEQYF. The CDR3 DNA sequence: TGCGCCAGCAGTGAGTCGGGGGCCCAAAACTACGAGCAGTACTTC.

The chain joins TRBV2 to TRBJ1-3, with D unclear. Trimming took off 8 bases at V and 0 bases at J, with 11 bases between the two ends. Germline CDR1 is SNHLY and CDR2 is FYNNEI. This CDR3 contains 14 residues. The CDR3 spells CASQGLLSGNTIYF. CDR3 sequence (DNA): TGTGCCAGCCAAGGACTGCTCTCTGGAAACACCATATATTTT.

V gene TRBV4-1 combines with J gene TRBJ2-7; D is perhaps TRBD2 (6 bases). Germline V gene lookup returns CDR1 MGHRA and CDR2 YSYEKL. V gave up 4 bases and J gave up 1 base, with 23 bases separating them. There are 18 residues in the CDR3. The CDR3 bases are TGCGCCAGCAGCCCCTCGGGGGTTGTCAAGTGGGGGTCCTACGAGCAGTACTTC. Its translation: CASSPSGVVKWGSYEQYF.

The J gene is TRBJ2-1, the V gene TRBV18, with 9 bases identical to TRBD1. The CDR3 contains 14 residues. The germline V gene has CDR1 KGHSH and CDR2 LQKENI. V lost 3 bases, J lost 10 bases, and 7 bases stayed unmatched. CDR3 in DNA: TGTGCCAGCTCACCGGACAGGGGTATTGACGAGCAGTTCTTC. It is translated as CASSPDRGIDEQFF.

V and J are TRBV6-5 and TRBJ1-3; weak D call: TRBD1 (6 bases). The CDR3 is 11 residues long. With 8 bases removed from V and 13 bases from J, the gap between germline ends came to 15 bases. Looked up from germline, CDR1 is MNHEY and CDR2 is SVGAGI. The CDR3 coding sequence is TGTGCCAGCGTCCAACAGGGATTTATATATTTT. This encodes CASVQQGFIYF.

V and J are TRBV29-1 and TRBJ2-5; 9 bases map to TRBD2. The CDR3 extends over 14 amino acids. V lost 2 bases and J lost 4; bases outside the gene matches: 5. CDR1 is SQVTM, CDR2 ANQGSEA, per germline. The CDR3 spells CSVELAGKGETQYF. Written as DNA, the CDR3 is TGCAGCGTTGAACTAGCGGGGAAGGGAGAGACCCAGTACTTC. Full variable domain (rest looked up from reference TRBV29-1 and TRBJ2-5): SAVISQKPSRDICQRGTSLTIQCQVDSQVTMMFWYRQQPGQSLTLIATANQGSEATYESGFVIDKFPISRPNLTFSTLTVSNMSPEDSSIYLCSVELAGKGETQYFGPGTRLLVL.

The rearrangement uses TRBV13 and TRBJ1-3; TRBD1 matches 9 bases. V lost 5 bases and J lost 2; bases outside the gene matches: 4. From germline, CDR1 is PRHDT and CDR2 FYEKMQ (reference sequence). The CDR3 has 15 residues. The CDR3 sequence: CASSPRQGAGNTIYF. CDR3 in DNA: TGTGCCAGCAGCCCCAGACAGGGGGCTGGAAACACCATATATTTT. Complete variable domain (other parts from reference TRBV13 and TRBJ1-3): AAGVIQSPRHLIKEKRETATLKCYPIPRHDTVYWYQQGPGQDPQFLISFYEKMQSDKGSIPDRFSAQQFSDYHSELNMSSLELGDSALYFCASSPRQGAGNTIYFGEGSWLTVV.

V is TRBV9 and J is TRBJ2-1, with 9 bases that match TRBD2. The germline gives CDR1 SGDLS, CDR2 YYNGEE. V shed 0 bases and J 4 bases; nucleotides not matched to a gene: 8. The CDR3 totals 17 residues. CDR3 residues: CASSVEQAGGEYNEQFF. CDR3 DNA: TGTGCCAGCAGCGTAGAACAAGCGGGGGGTGAATACAATGAGCAGTTCTTC.

The V gene is TRBV10-1, the J gene TRBJ1-1; 9 nucleotides match TRBD1. The CDR3 loop spans 15 amino acids. Germline V gene lookup returns CDR1 WNHNN and CDR2 SYGVQD (reference sequence). J was trimmed by 1 base and V by 4 bases; bases with no gene match: 4. The CDR3 DNA follows: TGCGCCAGCAGTGGCACAGGGGGCAGGAACACTGAAGCTTTCTTT. Encoded protein: CASSGTGGRNTEAFF.

The V gene is TRBV7-6, the J gene TRBJ2-5; TRBD2 aligns across 10 bases. Germline trimming cut 1 base from V and 4 bases from J; bases unmatched to any gene: 6. The CDR3 length is 16 residues. CDR1 is SGHVS and CDR2 is FNYEAQ in the germline V gene. The CDR3 spells CASSLVASGGRETQYF. The CDR3, as DNA: TGTGCCAGCAGCTTAGTCGCTAGCGGGGGAAGAGAGACCCAGTACTTC.